This entry lists 23 T cell receptor beta chains sequenced from one sample in a study of shared clonotypes between healthy human individuals. Clones were read by immunoSEQ multiplex PCR, and TCRdb kept only the in-frame ones, dropping some. The data contain over 2 million clones, 85% to 95% of them singletons. The sample was naive CD4+ T cells from PBMCs. Noted subset: CD45RA+ positively selected. The source of these receptors is a man between 18 and 29 years old in good health. Some clones in this sample may be carry-over from other donors' samples.

The J gene is TRBJ1-2, the V gene TRBV5-1, with D perhaps TRBD1 (5 bases). This CDR3 has 14 amino acids. Trimming pared 4 bases from V and 0 bases from J, leaving 10 bases between. The germline V gene encodes CDR1 SGHRS and CDR2 YFSETQ. In nucleotides, the CDR3 is TGCGCCAGCAGCCCCGGGACCTCTAACTATGGCTACACCTTC. This encodes CASSPGTSNYGYTF.

On this clone itself: The identical CDR3 is also encoded by other nucleotide sequences in the sample. The V and J genes are TRBV7-9 and TRBJ1-3; 7 bases are a match to TRBD1. The junction had 4 bases not matched to a gene; V was cut back by 5 bases and J by 0 bases. CDR3 length: 15 residues. Germline CDR1 SEHNR, CDR2 FQNEAQ (reference sequence). The CDR3 reads CASSPDRPSGNTIYF. CDR3 DNA: TGTGCCAGCAGCCCGGACAGGCCCTCTGGAAACACCATATATTTT. Full variable domain (rest looked up from reference TRBV7-9 and TRBJ1-3): DTGVSQNPRHKITKRGQNVTFRCDPISEHNRLYWYRQTLGQGPEFLTYFQNEAQLEKSRLLSDRFSAERPKGSFSTLEIQRTEQGDSAMYLCASSPDRPSGNTIYFGEGSWLTVV.

The chain links TRBV2 to TRBJ2-4, with D uncertain. The ends were cut back, 3 bases at V and 5 bases at J, with 5 bases in the middle. This CDR3 comprises 12 residues. Germline-derived CDR1 and CDR2 are SNHLY and FYNNEI. CDR3 sequence reads: CASSDRENIQYF. CDR3 DNA: TGTGCCAGCAGTGATAGAGAAAACATTCAGTACTTC.

The J gene is TRBJ2-2, the V gene TRBV5-1; TRBD1 is a possible D gene (6 bases). Per the germline V gene, CDR1 is SGHRS and CDR2 is YFSETQ. Trimming removed 4 bases from V and 6 bases from J, with 19 bases in between. The CDR3 contains 16 residues. The CDR3 loop is CASSVQGPALSGELFF. The CDR3 nucleotides read TGCGCCAGCAGCGTACAGGGTCCGGCGTTGTCCGGGGAGCTGTTTTTT. Combining the CDR3 with reference TRBV5-1 and TRBJ2-2 gives the whole variable domain KAGVTQTPRYLIKTRGQQVTLSCSPISGHRSVSWYQQTPGQGLQFLFEYFSETQRNKGNFPGRFSGRQFSNSRSEMNVSTLELGDSALYLCASSVQGPALSGELFFGEGSRLTVL.

The chain recombines TRBV25-1 with TRBJ2-7; D remains ambiguous. V lost 5 bases and J lost 3, with 11 bases in between. Germline lookup yields CDR1 MGHDK and CDR2 SYGVNS. CDR3 length: 13 residues. CDR3: CASSHQTSYEQYF. The CDR3 nucleotides read TGTGCCAGCAGTCACCAGACAAGCTACGAGCAGTACTTC.

This chain uses TRBV6-6 with TRBJ2-2; TRBD2 is a possible D gene (6 bases). This CDR3 is built from 16 residues. Trimming shortened V by 2 bases and J by 1 base, and 11 bases separated the two germline ends. Germline V CDR1 and CDR2: MNHNY, SVGAGI (reference sequence). The CDR3 DNA follows: TGTGCCAGCAGTTACGAAGCTAGCGTGAACACCGGGGAGCTGTTTTTT. Translated: CASSYEASVNTGELFF.

The V call is TRBV29-1, the J call TRBJ1-4, with D possibly being TRBD1 (5 bases). The CDR3 runs 14 residues. The germline V and J ends were trimmed by 8 bases and 4 bases, with 17 bases remaining between them. Germline lookup yields CDR1 SQVTM and CDR2 ANQGSEA. CDR3 nucleotides: TGCAGCCCAAAAAGTGGCGGACATAATGAAAAACTGTTTTTT. This encodes CSPKSGGHNEKLFF. Full variable domain (outside the CDR3, taken from reference TRBV29-1 and TRBJ1-4): SAVISQKPSRDICQRGTSLTIQCQVDSQVTMMFWYRQQPGQSLTLIATANQGSEATYESGFVIDKFPISRPNLTFSTLTVSNMSPEDSSIYLCSPKSGGHNEKLFFGSGTQLSVL.

The CDR3 DNA reads TGTGCCATCAGTGAGTCGACAGGGAGGCAGACCCAGTACTTC. Translation: CAISESTGRQTQYF. The rearrangement links TRBV10-3 to TRBJ2-5; D is perhaps TRBD1 (7 bases). There are 14 residues in the CDR3. The V and J ends lost 0 bases and 6 bases respectively, with 11 bases between them. Germline V gene sequence: CDR1 ENHRY, CDR2 SYGVKD.

This chain uses TRBV19 with TRBJ2-1; 7 bases align to TRBD1. This CDR3 comprises 13 residues. Germline V gene lookup returns CDR1 LNHDA and CDR2 SQIVND (reference sequence). Trimming took 6 bases from V and 9 from J; bases not matched to a gene: 8. The CDR3 loop is CASSFTGASEQFF. The CDR3 DNA sequence: TGTGCCAGTAGCTTTACAGGGGCCAGTGAGCAGTTCTTC.

This rearrangement joins TRBV7-8 to TRBJ2-7, with D uncertain. With 4 bases removed from V and 0 bases from J, the gap between germline ends came to 10 bases. The CDR3 totals 14 residues. CDR1 and CDR2 from the germline V gene are SGHVS and FQNEAQ. In nucleotides, the CDR3 is TGTGCCAGCAGCTCTGCACCTGACTCCTACGAGCAGTACTTC. Translated: CASSSAPDSYEQYF.

This sequence joins TRBV19 and TRBJ1-5; TRBD1 aligns across 7 bases. Germline V gene lookup returns CDR1 LNHDA and CDR2 SQIVND (reference sequence). This CDR3 comprises 14 residues. J gave up 6 bases and V 9 bases, and 11 bases lay outside the gene matches. The chain's CDR3 is CASTDTGAIQPQHF. CDR3 nucleotides: TGTGCCAGCACCGATACAGGGGCAATTCAGCCCCAGCATTTT.

The V call is TRBV6-5, the J call TRBJ1-5; TRBD1 is a possible D gene (5 bases). This CDR3 has 14 residues. V gave up 0 bases and J gave up 5 bases, with 8 bases separating them. The germline V gene encodes CDR1 MNHEY and CDR2 SVGAGI. This CDR3 is CASSYSRDDQPQHF. CDR3 DNA sequence: TGTGCCAGCAGTTACTCCAGGGACGATCAGCCCCAGCATTTT.

The chain has TRBV2 and TRBJ1-4, with 7 bases lining up with TRBD1. Germline CDR1 is SNHLY and CDR2 is FYNNEI. V shed 8 bases and J 0 bases; nucleotides not matched to a gene: 6. The CDR3 extends over 15 amino acids. The CDR3 nucleotides are TGTGCCAGCCGGTACAGGGGTTCAACTAATGAAAAACTGTTTTTT. It codes for CASRYRGSTNEKLFF.

This chain links TRBV25-1 with TRBJ1-5, with a weak D call TRBD1 (5 bases). The CDR3 extends over 17 amino acids. V was pared by 3 bases and J by 2 bases, with 17 bases between. Germline CDR1 and CDR2: MGHDK and SYGVNS. In nucleotides, the CDR3 is TGTGCCAGCAGTGACTGGGGTTTCAGGGTTGGCAATCAGCCCCAGCATTTT. Translating gives CASSDWGFRVGNQPQHF.

This chain joins TRBV2 and TRBJ2-7; D unclear. CDR3 length: 14 residues. V was pared by 6 bases and J by 0 bases, with 12 bases between. Germline loops: CDR1 SNHLY, CDR2 FYNNEI. The CDR3 loop is CASSPAPYSYEQYF. CDR3 in DNA: TGTGCCAGCAGCCCTGCTCCCTACTCCTACGAGCAGTACTTC.

This sequence joins TRBV7-9 and TRBJ2-5, with D maybe TRBD1 (5 bases). V lost 5 bases, J lost 3 bases, and 16 bases lay in between. The CDR3 is 15 residues long. Germline CDR1 and CDR2: SEHNR and FQNEAQ (reference sequence). CDR3 DNA: TGTGCCAGCAGCCCAAGTGGGGCCAGAGAAGAGACCCAGTACTTC. Translated: CASSPSGAREETQYF.

The rearrangement uses TRBV6-5 and TRBJ1-1; the D is unclear. Trimming pared 2 bases from V and 5 bases from J, leaving 12 bases between. Germline V CDR1 and CDR2: MNHEY, SVGAGI. The CDR3 runs 14 residues. The CDR3 DNA reads as TGTGCCAGCAGTTACCATCCCTCCGGGACTGAAGCTTTCTTT. Translating it yields CASSYHPSGTEAFF.

This clone has only one observation. The chain combines TRBV5-1 with TRBJ2-2; 14 bases match TRBD2. Germline V CDR1 and CDR2: SGHRS, YFSETQ. The CDR3 length is 19 residues. Trimming cost V 1 base and J 8 bases; bases outside gene matches: 13. CDR3 in DNA: TGCGCCAGCAGCTTGAGGCCCCCGGGACTAGCGGGAGAGGAGGGGGAGCTGTTTTTT. Encoded protein: CASSLRPPGLAGEEGELFF.

This chain uses TRBV2 with TRBJ2-7; 7 bases fit TRBD1. Germline V gives CDR1 SNHLY, CDR2 FYNNEI. This CDR3 spans 17 amino acids. After removal of 4 bases from V and 2 bases from J, the junction contained 14 bases not matched to a gene. The CDR3 loop is CASSALSQQGTPYEQYF. CDR3 DNA: TGTGCCAGCAGTGCTCTGAGCCAACAGGGGACCCCCTACGAGCAGTACTTC.

The chain couples TRBV28 to TRBJ2-7, with TRBD1 matching 7 bases. The CDR3 extends over 14 amino acids. Germline V gene data show CDR1 as MDHEN and CDR2 as SYDVKM. The trim removed 6 bases at V and 1 base at J, leaving 6 bases unmatched. The CDR3 reads CASRGQQGSYEQYF. Written as DNA, the CDR3 is TGTGCCAGCAGAGGTCAACAGGGGTCCTACGAGCAGTACTTC.

The chain uses TRBV6-5 and TRBJ2-5, with TRBD1 identical over 7 bases. V was pared by 5 bases and J by 2 bases, with 8 bases of the junction left unmatched. The CDR3 totals 15 residues. Germline loops: CDR1 MNHEY, CDR2 SVGAGI. As DNA, the CDR3 is TGTGCCAGCAGTGCCCCCGGACAGGCACAAGAGACCCAGTACTTC. Translating it yields CASSAPGQAQETQYF.

The sample holds one count of this clone. The CDR3 nucleotides read TGTGCCAGCAGTTTACCCGGGAGGCCCTACGAGCAGTACTTC. It codes for CASSLPGRPYEQYF. J is TRBJ2-7 and V is TRBV28; the match to TRBD2 covers 7 bases. V was clipped by 2 bases and J by 2 bases; unmatched bases: 3. The CDR3 is made up of 14 amino acids. CDR1 is MDHEN and CDR2 is SYDVKM in the germline V gene.

The CDR3 bases are TGTGCCAGCAGTGACGACAGCTACGAGCAGTACTTC. Translating it yields CASSDDSYEQYF. The V call is TRBV6-4, the J call TRBJ2-7; D is perhaps TRBD1 (5 bases). Trimming took 2 bases from V and 3 from J, leaving 5 bases between them. Germline values: CDR1 MRHNA, CDR2 SNTAGT. There are 12 residues in the CDR3.